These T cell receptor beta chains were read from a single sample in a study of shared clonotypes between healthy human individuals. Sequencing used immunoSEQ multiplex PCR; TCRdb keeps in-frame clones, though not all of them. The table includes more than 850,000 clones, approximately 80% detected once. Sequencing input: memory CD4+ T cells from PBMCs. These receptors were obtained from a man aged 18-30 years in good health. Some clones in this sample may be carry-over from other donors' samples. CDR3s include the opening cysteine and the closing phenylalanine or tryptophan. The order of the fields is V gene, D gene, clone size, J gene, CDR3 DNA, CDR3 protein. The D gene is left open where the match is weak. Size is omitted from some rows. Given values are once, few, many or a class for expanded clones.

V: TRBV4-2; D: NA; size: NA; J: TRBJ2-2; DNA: TGTGCCAGCAGCCAAGAGTCGCTGCGGGAAACCGGGGAGCTGTTTTTT; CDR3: CASSQESLRETGELFF
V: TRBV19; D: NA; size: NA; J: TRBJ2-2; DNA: TGTGCCAGTAGGTCCGGGCAGGGTGGCACCGGGGAGCTGTTTTTT; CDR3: CASRSGQGGTGELFF
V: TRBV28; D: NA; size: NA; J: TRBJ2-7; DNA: TGTGCCAGCAGTTTATCTCAGGACTTCCTCCGGTACTTC; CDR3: CASSLSQDFLRYF
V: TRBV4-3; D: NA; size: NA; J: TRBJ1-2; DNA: TGCGCCAGCAGCAACGATTTAGGAGTCTATGGCTACACCTTC; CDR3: CASSNDLGVYGYTF
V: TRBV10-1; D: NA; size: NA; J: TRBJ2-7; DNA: TGCGCCAGCAGTGACGCGGATAGGGACGAGCAGTACTTC; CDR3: CASSDADRDEQYF
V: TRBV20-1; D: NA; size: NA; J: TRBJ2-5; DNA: TGCAGTGCGCTCCGCGAGACCCAGTACTTC; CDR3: CSALRETQYF
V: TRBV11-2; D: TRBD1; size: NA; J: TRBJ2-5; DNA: TGTGCCAGCAGCGACTGGACAGGCCAAGAGACCCAGTACTTC; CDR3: CASSDWTGQETQYF
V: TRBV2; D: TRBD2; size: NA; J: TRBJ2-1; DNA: TGTGCCGGGTTAGCGGGAGCCTACAATGAGCAGTTCTTC; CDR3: CAGLAGAYNEQFF
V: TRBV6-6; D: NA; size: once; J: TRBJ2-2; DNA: TGTGCCAGCAGTCCCTCGAGGGGTGGCGGGGAGCTGTTTTTT; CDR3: CASSPSRGGGELFF
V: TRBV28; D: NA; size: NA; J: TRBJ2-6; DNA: TGTGCCAGCAGTTCACGGACGGGACCTGGGGCCAACGTCCTGACTTTC; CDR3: CASSSRTGPGANVLTF
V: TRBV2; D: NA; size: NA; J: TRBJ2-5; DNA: TGTGCCAGCAGTGAATGGGCGGACCTACAAGAGACCCAGTACTTC; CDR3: CASSEWADLQETQYF
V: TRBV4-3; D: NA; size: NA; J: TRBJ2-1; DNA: TGCGCCAGCAGCCAAGATTACGGCGGCGACCTCCGGGGACCAGGTGAGCAGTTCTTC; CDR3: CASSQDYGGDLRGPGEQFF
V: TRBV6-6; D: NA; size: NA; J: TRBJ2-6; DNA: TGTGCCAGCAGTTACGTAGCCCTTGGGGCCAACGTCCTGACTTTC; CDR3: CASSYVALGANVLTF
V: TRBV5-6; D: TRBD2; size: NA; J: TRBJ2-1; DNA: TGTGCCAGCAGCTTGGGTTTGGGGAGGGCCGCCTACAATGAGCAGTTCTTC; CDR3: CASSLGLGRAAYNEQFF
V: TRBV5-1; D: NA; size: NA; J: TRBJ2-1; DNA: TGCGCCAGCAGCCCAGGAGGGTCCTACAATGAGCAGTTCTTC; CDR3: CASSPGGSYNEQFF
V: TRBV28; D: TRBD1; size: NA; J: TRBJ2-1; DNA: TGTGCCAGCAGTGCGACAGGGACGATCTACAATGAGCAGTTCTTC; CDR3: CASSATGTIYNEQFF
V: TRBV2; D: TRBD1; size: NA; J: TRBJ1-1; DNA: TGTGCCAGCAGTGAAGGACAGGGGGCGCGCCCTGAAGCTTTCTTT; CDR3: CASSEGQGARPEAFF
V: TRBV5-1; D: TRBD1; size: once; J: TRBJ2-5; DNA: TGCGCCAGCAGCCTAGGACAGGGGGACGAGACCCAGTACTTC; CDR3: CASSLGQGDETQYF
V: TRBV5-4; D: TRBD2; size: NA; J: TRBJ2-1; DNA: TGTGCCAGCAGCTTGACAGCGGGAGGGAGGTCGAATGAGCAGTTCTTC; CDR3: CASSLTAGGRSNEQFF
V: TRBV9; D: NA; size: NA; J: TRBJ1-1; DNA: TGTGCCAGCAGCCCATGGCCCTTCAGTTCAAACACTGAAGCTTTCTTT; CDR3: CASSPWPFSSNTEAFF
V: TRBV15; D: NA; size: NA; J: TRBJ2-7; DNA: TGTGCCACCAGCAGAGAGAAAATCTACTACGAGCAGTACTTC; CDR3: CATSREKIYYEQYF
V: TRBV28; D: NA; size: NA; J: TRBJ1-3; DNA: TGTGCCAGCAGTTTGGTCTCTGGAAACACCATATATTTT; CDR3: CASSLVSGNTIYF
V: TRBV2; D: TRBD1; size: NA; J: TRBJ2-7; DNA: TGTGCCAGCGGCGCAGACAGGGGGTACGACGAGCAGTACTTC; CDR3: CASGADRGYDEQYF
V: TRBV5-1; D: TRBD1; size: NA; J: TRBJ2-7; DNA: TGCGCCAGCAGCTTACTAACCGGGACAGGGGGCTACGAGCAGTGCTTC; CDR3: CASSLLTGTGGYEQCF
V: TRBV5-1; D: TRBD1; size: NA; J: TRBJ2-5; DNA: TGCGCCAGCAGCTCGGGACAGGACCAAGAGACCCAGTACTTC; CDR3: CASSSGQDQETQYF
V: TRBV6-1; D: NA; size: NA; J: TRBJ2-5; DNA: TGTGCCAGCACCAATAGGTGGGGCACAGAGACCCAGTACTTC; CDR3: CASTNRWGTETQYF
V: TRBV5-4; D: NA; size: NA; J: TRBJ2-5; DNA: TGTGCCAGCGGTCCCAAAGAGACCCAGTACTTC; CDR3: CASGPKETQYF
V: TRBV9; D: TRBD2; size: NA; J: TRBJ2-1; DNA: TGTGCCAGCAGCATTCTAGCGGGAGGAGGTTGGGATGAGCAGTTCTTC; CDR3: CASSILAGGGWDEQFF
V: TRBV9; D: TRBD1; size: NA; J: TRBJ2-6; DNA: TGTGCCAGCAGCGCCGGACAGGGGGCCCACGGAGGGGCCAACGTCCTGACTTTC; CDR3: CASSAGQGAHGGANVLTF
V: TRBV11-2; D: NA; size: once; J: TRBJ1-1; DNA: TGTGCCAGCAGCTCGAAGGACACCACTGAAGCTTTCTTT; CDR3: CASSSKDTTEAFF
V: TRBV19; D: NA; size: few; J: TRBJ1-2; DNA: TGTGCCAGTAGTATAGCAGTTGCAGGGGCTGGTGGCTACACCTTC; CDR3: CASSIAVAGAGGYTF
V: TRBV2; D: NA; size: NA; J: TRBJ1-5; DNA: TGTGCCAGCAGGGGTAGCAATCAGCCCCAGCATTTT; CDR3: CASRGSNQPQHF
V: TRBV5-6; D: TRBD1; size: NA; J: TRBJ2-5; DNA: TGTGCCAGCAGCCGATACGGGACAGAAAGGTGGACCCAGTACTTC; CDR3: CASSRYGTERWTQYF